This T cell receptor (beta chain) was obtained from a study of shared clonotypes between healthy human individuals. At the level of the study: A donor's plate count was three for CD4 naive and three for CD4 memory; CD8 naive had two and CD8 memory one.

Study results and limitations: Unshared clonotypes carried lower generation probabilities than those common to all four donors.

Using immunoSEQ multiplex PCR, the repertoire was profiled, and TCRdb retains in-frame clones only, with some absent. The table records some 2 million clones, roughly 96% of them present only once. Donors included only healthy HIV-negative adults lacking recent acute infections or vaccinations. Every donor, a Caucasian adult, lived in Nashville, Tennessee. Comment on this clone: The antigen is unknown.

Unmatched junction bases numbered 11, after V lost 5 bases and J lost 1 base. Germline V gives CDR1 PRHDT, CDR2 FYEKMQ (reference sequence). CDR3 length equals 16 residues. The sample comprised naive CD4+ T cells sorted from blood. Subset of the sample: CD45RA+ positively selected. This sequence was found in a man between 18 and 35 years old in good health. The chain recombines TRBV13 with TRBJ2-7; 7 bases are shared with TRBD1. CDR3 DNA: TGTGCCAGCAGCCCCCCAGGGGGAGCCACGTCCTACGAGCAGTACTTC. It translates to CASSPPGGATSYEQYF.